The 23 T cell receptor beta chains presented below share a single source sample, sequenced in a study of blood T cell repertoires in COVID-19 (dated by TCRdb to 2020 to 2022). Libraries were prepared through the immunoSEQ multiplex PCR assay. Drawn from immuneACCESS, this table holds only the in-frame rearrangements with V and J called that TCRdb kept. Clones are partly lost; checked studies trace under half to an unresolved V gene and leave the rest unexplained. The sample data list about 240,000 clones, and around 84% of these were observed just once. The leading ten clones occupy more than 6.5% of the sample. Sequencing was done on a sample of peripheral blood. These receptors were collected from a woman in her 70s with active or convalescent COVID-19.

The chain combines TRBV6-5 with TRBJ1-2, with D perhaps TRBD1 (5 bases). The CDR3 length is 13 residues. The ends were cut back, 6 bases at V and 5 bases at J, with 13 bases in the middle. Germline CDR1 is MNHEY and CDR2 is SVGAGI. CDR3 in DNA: TGTGCCAGCAGCCCCGGGACTCAGTATGGCTACACCTTC. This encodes CASSPGTQYGYTF.

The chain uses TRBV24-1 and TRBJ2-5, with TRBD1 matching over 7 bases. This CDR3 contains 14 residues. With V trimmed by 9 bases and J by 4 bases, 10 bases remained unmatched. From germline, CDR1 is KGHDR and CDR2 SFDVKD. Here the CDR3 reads CATARDRVGETQYF. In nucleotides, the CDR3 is TGTGCCACCGCGCGAGACAGGGTGGGAGAGACCCAGTACTTC.

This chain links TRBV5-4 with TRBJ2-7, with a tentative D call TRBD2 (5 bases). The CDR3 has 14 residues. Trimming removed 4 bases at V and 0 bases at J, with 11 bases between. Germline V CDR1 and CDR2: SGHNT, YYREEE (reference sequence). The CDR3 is CASSKPGSSYEQYF. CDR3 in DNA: TGTGCCAGCAGCAAACCTGGGAGCTCCTACGAGCAGTACTTC.

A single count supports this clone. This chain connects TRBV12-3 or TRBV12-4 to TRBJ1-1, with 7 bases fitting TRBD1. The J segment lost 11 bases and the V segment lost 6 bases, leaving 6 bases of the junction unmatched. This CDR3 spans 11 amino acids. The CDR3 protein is CASRAGGVAFF. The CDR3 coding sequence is TGTGCCAGCAGAGCAGGGGGAGTCGCTTTCTTT.

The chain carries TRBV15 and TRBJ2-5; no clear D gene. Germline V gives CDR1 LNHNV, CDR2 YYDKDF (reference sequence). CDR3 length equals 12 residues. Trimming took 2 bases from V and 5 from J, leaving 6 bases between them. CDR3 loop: CATSRPRETQYF. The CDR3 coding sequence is TGTGCCACCAGCAGACCACGGGAGACCCAGTACTTC. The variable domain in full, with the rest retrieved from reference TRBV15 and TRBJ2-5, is DAMVIQNPRYQVTQFGKPVTLSCSQTLNHNVMYWYQQKSSQAPKLLFHYYDKDFNNEADTPDNFQSRRPNTSFCFLDIRSPGLGDTAMYLCATSRPRETQYFGPGTRLLVL.

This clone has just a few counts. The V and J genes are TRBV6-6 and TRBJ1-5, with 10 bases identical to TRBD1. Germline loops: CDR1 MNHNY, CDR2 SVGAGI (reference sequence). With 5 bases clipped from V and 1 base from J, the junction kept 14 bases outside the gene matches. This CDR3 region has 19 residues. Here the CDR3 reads CASSPQAAGTGDSNQPQHF. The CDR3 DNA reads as TGTGCCAGCAGTCCCCAAGCCGCCGGGACAGGGGACAGCAATCAGCCCCAGCATTTT.

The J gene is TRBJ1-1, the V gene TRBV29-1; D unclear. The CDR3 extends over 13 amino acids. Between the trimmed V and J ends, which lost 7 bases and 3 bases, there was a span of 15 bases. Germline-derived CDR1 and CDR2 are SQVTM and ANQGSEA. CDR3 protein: CSGRWAADTEAFF. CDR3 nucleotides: TGCAGCGGACGCTGGGCAGCAGACACTGAAGCTTTCTTT.

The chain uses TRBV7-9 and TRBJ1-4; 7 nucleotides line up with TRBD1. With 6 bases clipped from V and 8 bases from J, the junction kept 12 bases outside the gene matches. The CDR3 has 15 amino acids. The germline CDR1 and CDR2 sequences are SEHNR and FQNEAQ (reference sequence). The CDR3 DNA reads TGTGCCAGCAGTAAATCCGGGACAGTGGGGGAAAAACTGTTTTTT. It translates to CASSKSGTVGEKLFF.

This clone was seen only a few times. In DNA form, the CDR3 reads TGCAGTGCTAGTATGAACCTCCCCACTCAGGGCGAGCAGTACTTC. Translated, it gives CSASMNLPTQGEQYF. The J gene is TRBJ2-7, the V gene TRBV20-1; possibly TRBD1 for D (5 bases). V lost 3 bases to trimming and J lost 6 bases, with 21 bases between them. Germline CDR1 and CDR2: DFQATT and SNEGSKA (reference sequence). This CDR3 region has 15 residues.

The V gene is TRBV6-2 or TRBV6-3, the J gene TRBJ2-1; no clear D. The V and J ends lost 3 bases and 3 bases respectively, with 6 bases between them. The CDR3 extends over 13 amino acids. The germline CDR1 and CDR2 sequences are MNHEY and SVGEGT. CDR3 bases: TGTGCCAGCAGTTATGAGGTCTACAATGAGCAGTTCTTC. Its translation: CASSYEVYNEQFF.

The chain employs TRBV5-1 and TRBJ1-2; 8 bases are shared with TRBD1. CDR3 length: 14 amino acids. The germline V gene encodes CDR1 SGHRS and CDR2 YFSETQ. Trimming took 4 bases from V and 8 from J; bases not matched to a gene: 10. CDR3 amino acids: CASSLETGDGGYTF. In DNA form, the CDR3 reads TGCGCCAGCAGCCTAGAGACAGGGGATGGGGGCTACACCTTC.

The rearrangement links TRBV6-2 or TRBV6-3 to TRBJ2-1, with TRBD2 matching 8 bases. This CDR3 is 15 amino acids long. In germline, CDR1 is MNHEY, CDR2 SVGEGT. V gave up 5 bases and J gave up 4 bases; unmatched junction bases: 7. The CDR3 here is CASSLAGGGYNEQFF. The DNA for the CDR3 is TGTGCCAGCAGTCTCGCGGGGGGAGGGTACAATGAGCAGTTCTTC.

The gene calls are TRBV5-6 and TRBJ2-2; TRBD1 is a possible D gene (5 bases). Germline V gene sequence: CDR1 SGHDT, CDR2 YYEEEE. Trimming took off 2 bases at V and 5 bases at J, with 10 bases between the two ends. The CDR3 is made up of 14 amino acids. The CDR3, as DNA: TGTGCCAGCAGCTTCTTTGGGGCAACCGGGGAGCTGTTTTTT. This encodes CASSFFGATGELFF.

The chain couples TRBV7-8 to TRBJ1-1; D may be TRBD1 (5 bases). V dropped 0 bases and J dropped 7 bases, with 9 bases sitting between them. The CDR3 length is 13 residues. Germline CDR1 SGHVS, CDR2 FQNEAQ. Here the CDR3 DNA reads TGTGCCAGCAGCTTAGCGGGGGGGATTGAAGCTTTCTTT. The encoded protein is CASSLAGGIEAFF.

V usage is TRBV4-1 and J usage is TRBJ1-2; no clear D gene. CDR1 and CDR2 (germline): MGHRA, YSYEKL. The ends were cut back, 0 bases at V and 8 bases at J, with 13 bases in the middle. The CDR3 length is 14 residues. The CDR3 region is CASSQERSLGGYTF. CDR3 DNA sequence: TGCGCCAGCAGCCAAGAAAGGAGTCTTGGGGGCTACACCTTC.

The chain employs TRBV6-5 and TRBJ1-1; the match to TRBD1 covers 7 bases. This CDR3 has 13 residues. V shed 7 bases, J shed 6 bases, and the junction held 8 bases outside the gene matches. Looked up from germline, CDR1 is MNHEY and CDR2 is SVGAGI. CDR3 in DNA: TGTGCCAGCATTCTCGACAGGGTGGCTGAAGCTTTCTTT. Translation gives CASILDRVAEAFF.

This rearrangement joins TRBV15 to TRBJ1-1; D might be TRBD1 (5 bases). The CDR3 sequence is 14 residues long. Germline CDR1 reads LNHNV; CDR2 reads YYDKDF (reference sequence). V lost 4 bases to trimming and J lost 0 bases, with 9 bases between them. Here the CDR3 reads CATSIGVMNTEAFF. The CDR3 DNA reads TGTGCCACCAGCATAGGGGTAATGAACACTGAAGCTTTCTTT.

CDR3 amino acids: CASSLRGGPVGSPLHF. The CDR3, as DNA: TGTGCCAGCAGCTTGAGGGGGGGCCCAGTCGGTTCACCCCTCCACTTT. The chain employs TRBV5-6 and TRBJ1-6, with a weak D call TRBD1 (6 bases). CDR3 length: 16 residues. Germline CDR1 and CDR2: SGHDT and YYEEEE. V lost 1 base, J lost 9 bases, and 17 bases lay in between.

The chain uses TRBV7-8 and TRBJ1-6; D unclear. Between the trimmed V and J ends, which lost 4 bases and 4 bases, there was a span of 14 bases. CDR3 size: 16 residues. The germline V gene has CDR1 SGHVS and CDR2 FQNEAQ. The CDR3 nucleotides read TGTGCCAGCAGCTCCCGGTCCCCCAAATATAATTCACCCCTCCACTTT. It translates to CASSSRSPKYNSPLHF. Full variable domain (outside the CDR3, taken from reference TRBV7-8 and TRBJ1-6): GAGVSQSPRYKVAKRGQDVALRCDPISGHVSLFWYQQALGQGPEFLTYFQNEAQLDKSGLPSDRFFAERPEGSVSTLKIQRTQQEDSAVYLCASSSRSPKYNSPLHFGNGTRLTVT.

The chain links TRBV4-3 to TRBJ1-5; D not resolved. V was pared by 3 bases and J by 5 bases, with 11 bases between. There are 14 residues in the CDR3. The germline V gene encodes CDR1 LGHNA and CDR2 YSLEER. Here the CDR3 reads CASSQQAGDQPQHF. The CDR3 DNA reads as TGCGCCAGCAGCCAGCAAGCGGGCGATCAGCCCCAGCATTTT.

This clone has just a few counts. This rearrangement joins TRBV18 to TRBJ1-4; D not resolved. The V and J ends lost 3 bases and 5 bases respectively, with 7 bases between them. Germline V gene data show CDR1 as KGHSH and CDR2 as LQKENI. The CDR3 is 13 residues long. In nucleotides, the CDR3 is TGTGCCAGCTCACCCGGGGTGAATGAAAAACTGTTTTTT. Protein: CASSPGVNEKLFF.

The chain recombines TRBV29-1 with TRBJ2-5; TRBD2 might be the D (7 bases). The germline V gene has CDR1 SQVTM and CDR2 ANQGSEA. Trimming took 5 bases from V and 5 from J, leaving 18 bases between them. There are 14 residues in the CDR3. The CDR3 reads CSVIRGAVKETQYF. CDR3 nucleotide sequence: TGCAGCGTTATCCGGGGGGCGGTGAAGGAGACCCAGTACTTC.

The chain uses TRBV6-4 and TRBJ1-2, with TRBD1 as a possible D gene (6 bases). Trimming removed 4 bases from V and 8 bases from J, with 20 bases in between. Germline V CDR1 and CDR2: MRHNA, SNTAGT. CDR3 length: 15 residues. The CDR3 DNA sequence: TGTGCCAGCAGTGCCCATCGCAGGGGCTCAGGCGGCTACACCTTC. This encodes CASSAHRRGSGGYTF.